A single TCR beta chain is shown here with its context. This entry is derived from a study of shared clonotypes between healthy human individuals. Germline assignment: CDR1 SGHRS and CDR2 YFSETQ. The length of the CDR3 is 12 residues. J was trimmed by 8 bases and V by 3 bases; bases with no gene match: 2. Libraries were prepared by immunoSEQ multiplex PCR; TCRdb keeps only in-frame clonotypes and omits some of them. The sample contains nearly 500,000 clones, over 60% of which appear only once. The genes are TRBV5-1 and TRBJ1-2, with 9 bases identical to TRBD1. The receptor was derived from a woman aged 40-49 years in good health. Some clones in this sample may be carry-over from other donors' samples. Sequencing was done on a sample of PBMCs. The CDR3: CASSWDRVGYTF. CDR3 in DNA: TGCGCCAGCAGCTGGGACAGGGTAGGCTACACCTTC. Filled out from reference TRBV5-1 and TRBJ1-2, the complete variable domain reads KAGVTQTPRYLIKTRGQQVTLSCSPISGHRSVSWYQQTPGQGLQFLFEYFSETQRNKGNFPGRFSGRQFSNSRSEMNVSTLELGDSALYLCASSWDRVGYTFGSGTRLTVV.